This T cell receptor (beta chain) stems from a study of cytomegalovirus exposure and HLA in healthy donors. For the study at large: Of 350 to 400 genotyped donors, 75% to 90% grouped in the Caucasian-associated ancestry cluster. Whole-study results and caveats: In vitro work confirmed that a few CMV-associated chains recognize CMV antigens. V- and J-gene trimming of TCR beta was linked (in a later analysis) to a missense DCLRE1C variant.

PCR used 60 Vbeta primers and 13 Jbeta primers. Assay: immunoSEQ multiplex PCR; the TCRdb copy retains only in-frame clones and omits some. This table holds about 43,000 clones. Trimming at V came to 4 bases and at J to 6 bases, leaving 3 bases not matched to a gene. Germline V gives CDR1 SGHRS, CDR2 YFSETQ. The CDR3 loop spans 13 amino acids. As concerns this clone: Its antigen is unknown.

Sequencing was done on a sample of PBMCs. This clonotype was sampled from a woman younger than 45 in good health and CMV-seronegative. The gene calls are TRBV5-1 and TRBJ2-2, with 7 bases aligning to TRBD2. CDR3 bases: TGCGCCAGCAGCCCGAGCGGGGCCGGGGAGCTGTTTTTT. This gives the protein CASSPSGAGELFF.